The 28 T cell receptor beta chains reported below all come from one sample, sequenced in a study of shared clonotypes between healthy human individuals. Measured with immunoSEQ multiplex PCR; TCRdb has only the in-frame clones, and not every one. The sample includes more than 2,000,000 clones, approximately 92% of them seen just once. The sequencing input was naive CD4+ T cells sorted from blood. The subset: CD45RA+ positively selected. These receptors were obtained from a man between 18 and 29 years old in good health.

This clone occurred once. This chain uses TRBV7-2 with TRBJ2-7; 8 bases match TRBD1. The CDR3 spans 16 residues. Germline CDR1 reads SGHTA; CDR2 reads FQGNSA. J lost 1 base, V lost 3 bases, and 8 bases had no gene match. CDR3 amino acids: CASSLAGTGISYEQYF. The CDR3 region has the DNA TGTGCCAGCAGCTTGGCCGGGACAGGCATATCCTACGAGCAGTACTTC.

CDR3 nucleotides: TGTGCCAGTAGTATTCGAGGGACCACCGGGGAGCTGTTTTTT. The encoded protein is CASSIRGTTGELFF. The chain employs TRBV19 and TRBJ2-2; either TRBD1 or TRBD2 may supply D (5 bases each). This CDR3 spans 14 amino acids. Germline values: CDR1 LNHDA, CDR2 SQIVND (reference sequence). The V gene lost 3 bases and the J gene lost 4 bases, with 9 bases spanning the gap.

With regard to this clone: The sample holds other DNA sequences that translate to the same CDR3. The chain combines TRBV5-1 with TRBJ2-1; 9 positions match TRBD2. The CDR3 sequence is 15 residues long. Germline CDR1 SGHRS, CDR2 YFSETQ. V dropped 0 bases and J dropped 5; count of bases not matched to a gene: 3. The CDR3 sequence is CASSLGLAGNNEQFF. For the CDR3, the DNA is TGCGCCAGCAGCTTGGGGCTAGCGGGAAACAATGAGCAGTTCTTC.

Here the CDR3 DNA reads TGTGCCAGCAGCCCCGGACAGGGTAGGAGAAGCAATCAGCCCCAGCATTTT. Amino acid sequence: CASSPGQGRRSNQPQHF. V and J are TRBV11-2 and TRBJ1-5, with 8 bases fitting TRBD1. The CDR3 is made up of 17 amino acids. The J segment lost 1 base and the V segment lost 5 bases, leaving 10 bases of the junction unmatched. Germline CDR1 and CDR2: SGHAT and FQNNGV.

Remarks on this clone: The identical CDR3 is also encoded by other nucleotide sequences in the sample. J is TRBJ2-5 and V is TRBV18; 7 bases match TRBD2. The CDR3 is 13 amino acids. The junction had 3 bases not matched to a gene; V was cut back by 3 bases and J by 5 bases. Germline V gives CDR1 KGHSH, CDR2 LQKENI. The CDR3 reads CASSPGGGETQYF. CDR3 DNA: TGTGCCAGCTCACCGGGCGGGGGTGAGACCCAGTACTTC.

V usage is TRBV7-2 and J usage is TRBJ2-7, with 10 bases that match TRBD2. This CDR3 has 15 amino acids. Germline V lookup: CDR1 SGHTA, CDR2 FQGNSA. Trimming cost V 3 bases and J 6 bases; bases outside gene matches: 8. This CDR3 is CASSLEMGLASEQYF. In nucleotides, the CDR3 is TGTGCCAGCAGCTTGGAGATGGGACTAGCGTCCGAGCAGTACTTC.

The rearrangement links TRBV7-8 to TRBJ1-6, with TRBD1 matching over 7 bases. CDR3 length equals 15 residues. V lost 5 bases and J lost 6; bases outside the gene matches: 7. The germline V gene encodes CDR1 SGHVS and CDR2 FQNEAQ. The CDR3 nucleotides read TGTGCCAGCAGCGCACTGACAGGGAGTAATTCACCCCTCCACTTT. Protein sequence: CASSALTGSNSPLHF.

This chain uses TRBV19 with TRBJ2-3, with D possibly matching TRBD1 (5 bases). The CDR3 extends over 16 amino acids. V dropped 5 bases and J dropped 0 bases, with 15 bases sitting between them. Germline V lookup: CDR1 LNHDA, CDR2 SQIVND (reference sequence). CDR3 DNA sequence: TGTGCCAGTAGTCCCCCGACAGCCACTAGCACAGATACGCAGTATTTT. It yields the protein CASSPPTATSTDTQYF.

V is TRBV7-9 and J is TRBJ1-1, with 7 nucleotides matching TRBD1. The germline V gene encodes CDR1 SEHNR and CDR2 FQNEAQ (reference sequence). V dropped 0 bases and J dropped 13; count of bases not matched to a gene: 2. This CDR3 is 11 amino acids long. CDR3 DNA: TGTGCCAGCAGCTTAGCCACAGGGGTTTTCTTT. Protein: CASSLATGVFF.

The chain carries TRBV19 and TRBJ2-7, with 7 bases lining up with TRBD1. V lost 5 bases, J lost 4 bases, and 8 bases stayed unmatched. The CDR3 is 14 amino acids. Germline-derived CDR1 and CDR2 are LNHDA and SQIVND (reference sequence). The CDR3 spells CASSSTDREYEQYF. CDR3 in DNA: TGTGCCAGTAGTTCAACTGACAGGGAATACGAGCAGTACTTC. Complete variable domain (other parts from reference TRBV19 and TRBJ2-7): DGGITQSPKYLFRKEGQNVTLSCEQNLNHDAMYWYRQDPGQGLRLIYYSQIVNDFQKGDIAEGYSVSREKKESFPLTVTSAQKNPTAFYLCASSSTDREYEQYFGPGTRLTVT.

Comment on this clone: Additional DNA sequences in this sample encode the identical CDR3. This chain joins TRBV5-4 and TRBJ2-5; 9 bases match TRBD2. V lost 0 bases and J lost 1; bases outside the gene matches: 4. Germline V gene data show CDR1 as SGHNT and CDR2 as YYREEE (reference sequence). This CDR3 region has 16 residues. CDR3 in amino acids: CASSLGRGGSQETQYF. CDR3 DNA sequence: TGTGCCAGCAGCTTGGGGCGGGGGGGATCCCAAGAGACCCAGTACTTC.

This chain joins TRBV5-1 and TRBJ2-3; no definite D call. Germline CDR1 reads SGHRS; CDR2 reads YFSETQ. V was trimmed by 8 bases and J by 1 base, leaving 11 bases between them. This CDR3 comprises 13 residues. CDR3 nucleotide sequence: TGCGCCAGTTTTAGGGTTGGCACAGATACGCAGTATTTT. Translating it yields CASFRVGTDTQYF.

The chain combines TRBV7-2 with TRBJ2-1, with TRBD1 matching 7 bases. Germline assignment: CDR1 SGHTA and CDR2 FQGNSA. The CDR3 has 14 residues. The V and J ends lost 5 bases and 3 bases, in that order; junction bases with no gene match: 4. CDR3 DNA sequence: TGTGCCAGCAGCCCGGCAGGGGGCTACAATGAGCAGTTCTTC. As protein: CASSPAGGYNEQFF.

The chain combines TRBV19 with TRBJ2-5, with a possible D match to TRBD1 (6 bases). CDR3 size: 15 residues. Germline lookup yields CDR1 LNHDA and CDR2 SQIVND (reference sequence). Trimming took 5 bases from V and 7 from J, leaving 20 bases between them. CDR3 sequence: CASSGKDSSDGTQYF. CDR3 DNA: TGTGCCAGTAGTGGAAAGGACAGCTCGGACGGGACCCAGTACTTC.

The CDR3, as DNA: TGTGCCAGTAGTATACAGCTGAACACTGAAGCTTTCTTT. Translating it yields CASSIQLNTEAFF. The chain is built from TRBV19 and TRBJ1-1; D unclear. The CDR3 runs 13 residues. The germline V gene has CDR1 LNHDA and CDR2 SQIVND (reference sequence). Trimming cost V 2 bases and J 0 bases, with 4 bases left between them.

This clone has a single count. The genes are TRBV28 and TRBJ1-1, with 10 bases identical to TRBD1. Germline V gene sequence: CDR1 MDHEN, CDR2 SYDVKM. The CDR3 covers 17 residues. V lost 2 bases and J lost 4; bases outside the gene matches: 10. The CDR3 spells CASSLPVPGQGPTEAFF. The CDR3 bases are TGTGCCAGCAGTTTACCAGTACCGGGACAGGGGCCCACTGAAGCTTTCTTT.

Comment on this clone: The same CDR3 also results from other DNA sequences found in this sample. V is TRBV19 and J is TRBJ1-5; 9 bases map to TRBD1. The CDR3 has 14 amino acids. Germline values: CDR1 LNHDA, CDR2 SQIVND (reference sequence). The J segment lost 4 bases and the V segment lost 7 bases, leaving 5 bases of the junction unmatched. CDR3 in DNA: TGTGCCAGTAAACCGGGACAGGGAAATCAGCCCCAGCATTTT. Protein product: CASKPGQGNQPQHF.

The CDR3 loop is CASSPARNSPLHF. The CDR3 DNA reads TGTGCCAGCTCCCCGGCTCGGAATTCACCCCTCCACTTT. The genes are TRBV18 and TRBJ1-6; D call uncertain. This CDR3 is 13 amino acids long. Germline CDR1 and CDR2: KGHSH and LQKENI. The germline V and J ends were trimmed by 6 bases and 7 bases, with 10 bases remaining between them. Using reference TRBV18 and TRBJ1-6 for the parts outside the CDR3, the full variable domain is NAGVMQNPRHLVRRRGQEARLRCSPMKGHSHVYWYRQLPEEGLKFMVYLQKENIIDESGMPKERFSAEFPKEGPSILRIQQVVRGDSAAYFCASSPARNSPLHFGNGTRLTVT.

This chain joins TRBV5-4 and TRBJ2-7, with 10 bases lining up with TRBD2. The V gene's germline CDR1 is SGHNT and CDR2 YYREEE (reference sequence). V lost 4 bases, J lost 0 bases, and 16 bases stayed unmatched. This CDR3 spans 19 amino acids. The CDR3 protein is CASSNPTPWTSGPSYEQYF. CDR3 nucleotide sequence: TGTGCCAGCAGCAACCCCACCCCCTGGACTAGCGGACCCTCCTACGAGCAGTACTTC. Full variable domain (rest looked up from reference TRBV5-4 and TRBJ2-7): ETGVTQSPTHLIKTRGQQVTLRCSSQSGHNTVSWYQQALGQGPQFIFQYYREEENGRGNFPPRFSGLQFPNYSSELNVNALELDDSALYLCASSNPTPWTSGPSYEQYFGPGTRLTVT.

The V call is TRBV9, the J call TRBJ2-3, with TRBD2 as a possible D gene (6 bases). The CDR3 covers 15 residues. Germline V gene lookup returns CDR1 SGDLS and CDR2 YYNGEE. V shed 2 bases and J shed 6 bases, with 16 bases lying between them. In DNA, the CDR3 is TGTGCCAGCAGCGTTAGCGGAACCAACGCGGATACGCAGTATTTT. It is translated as CASSVSGTNADTQYF.

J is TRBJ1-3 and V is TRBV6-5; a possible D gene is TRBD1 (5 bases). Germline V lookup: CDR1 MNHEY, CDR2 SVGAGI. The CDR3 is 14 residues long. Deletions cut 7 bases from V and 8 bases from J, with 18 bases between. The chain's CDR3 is CASTKGPGRHTIYF. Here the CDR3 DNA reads TGTGCCAGCACCAAGGGGCCCGGTAGACACACCATATATTTT.

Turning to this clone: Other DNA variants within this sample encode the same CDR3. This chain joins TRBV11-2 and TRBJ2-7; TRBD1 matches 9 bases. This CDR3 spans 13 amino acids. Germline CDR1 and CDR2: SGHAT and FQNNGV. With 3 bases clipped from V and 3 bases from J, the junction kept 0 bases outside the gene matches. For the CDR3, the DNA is TGTGCCAGCAGCTTGGACAGGGGCTACGAGCAGTACTTC. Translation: CASSLDRGYEQYF.

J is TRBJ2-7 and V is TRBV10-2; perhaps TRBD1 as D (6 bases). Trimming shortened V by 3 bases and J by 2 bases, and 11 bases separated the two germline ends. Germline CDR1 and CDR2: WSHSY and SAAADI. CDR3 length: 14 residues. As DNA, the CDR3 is TGCGCCAGCAGTGAACACCGGGACACCTACGAGCAGTACTTC. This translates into CASSEHRDTYEQYF.

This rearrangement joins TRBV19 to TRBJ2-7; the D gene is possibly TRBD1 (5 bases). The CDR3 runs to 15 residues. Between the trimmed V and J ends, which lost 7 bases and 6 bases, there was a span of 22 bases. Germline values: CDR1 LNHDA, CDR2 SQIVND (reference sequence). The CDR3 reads CASIDRAGSPGEQYF. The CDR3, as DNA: TGTGCCAGTATTGATCGTGCAGGGTCACCCGGCGAGCAGTACTTC.

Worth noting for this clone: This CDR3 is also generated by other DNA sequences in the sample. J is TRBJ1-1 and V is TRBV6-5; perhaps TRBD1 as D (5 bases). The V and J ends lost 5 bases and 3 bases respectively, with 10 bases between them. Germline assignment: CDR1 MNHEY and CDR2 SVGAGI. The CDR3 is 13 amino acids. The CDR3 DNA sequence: TGTGCCAGCAGTCGTGGAGGGGACACTGAAGCTTTCTTT. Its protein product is CASSRGGDTEAFF.

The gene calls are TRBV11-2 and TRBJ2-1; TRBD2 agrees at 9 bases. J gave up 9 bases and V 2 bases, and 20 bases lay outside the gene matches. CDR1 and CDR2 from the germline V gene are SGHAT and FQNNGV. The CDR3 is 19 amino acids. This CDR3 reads CASSLSTSLFSGSNGEQFF. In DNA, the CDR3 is TGTGCCAGCAGCTTATCCACCTCCCTATTTAGCGGGAGCAATGGTGAGCAGTTCTTC.

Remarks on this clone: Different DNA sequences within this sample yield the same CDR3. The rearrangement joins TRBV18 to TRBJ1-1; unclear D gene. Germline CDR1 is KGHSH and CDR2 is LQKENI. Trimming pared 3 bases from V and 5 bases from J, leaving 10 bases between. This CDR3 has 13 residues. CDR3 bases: TGTGCCAGCTCACCTAAGGGTGGAACTGAAGCTTTCTTT. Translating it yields CASSPKGGTEAFF.

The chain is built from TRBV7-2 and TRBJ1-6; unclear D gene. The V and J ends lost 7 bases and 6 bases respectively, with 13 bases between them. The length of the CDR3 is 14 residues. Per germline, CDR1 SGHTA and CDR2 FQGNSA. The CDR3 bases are TGTGCCAGCACATACGGTCTTTTTAATTCACCCCTCCACTTT. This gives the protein CASTYGLFNSPLHF.